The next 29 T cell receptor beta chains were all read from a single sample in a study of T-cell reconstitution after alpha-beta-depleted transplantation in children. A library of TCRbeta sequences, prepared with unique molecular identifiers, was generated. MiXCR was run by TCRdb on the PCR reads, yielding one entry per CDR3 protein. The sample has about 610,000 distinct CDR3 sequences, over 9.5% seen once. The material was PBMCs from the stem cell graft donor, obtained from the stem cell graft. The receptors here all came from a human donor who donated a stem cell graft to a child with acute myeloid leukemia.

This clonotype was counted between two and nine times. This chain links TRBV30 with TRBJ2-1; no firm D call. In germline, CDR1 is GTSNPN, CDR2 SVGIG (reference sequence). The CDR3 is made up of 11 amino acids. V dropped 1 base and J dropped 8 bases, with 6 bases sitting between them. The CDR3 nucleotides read TGTGCCTGGAGTGCCGACGATGAGCAGTTCTTC. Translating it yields CAWSADDEQFF.

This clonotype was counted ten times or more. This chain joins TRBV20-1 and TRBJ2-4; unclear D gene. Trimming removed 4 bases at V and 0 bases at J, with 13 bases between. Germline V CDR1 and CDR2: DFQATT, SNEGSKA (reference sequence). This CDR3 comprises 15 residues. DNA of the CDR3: TGCAGTGCTAATCGGGCTAGAGTAGCCAAAAACATTCAGTACTTC. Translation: CSANRARVAKNIQYF.

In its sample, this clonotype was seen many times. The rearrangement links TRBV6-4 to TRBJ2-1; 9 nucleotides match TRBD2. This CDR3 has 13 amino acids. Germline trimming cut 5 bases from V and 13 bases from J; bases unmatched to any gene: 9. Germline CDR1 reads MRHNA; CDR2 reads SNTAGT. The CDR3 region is CASSPSGGRGQFF. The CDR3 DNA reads TGTGCCAGCAGTCCGAGTGGCGGGAGGGGACAGTTCTTC.

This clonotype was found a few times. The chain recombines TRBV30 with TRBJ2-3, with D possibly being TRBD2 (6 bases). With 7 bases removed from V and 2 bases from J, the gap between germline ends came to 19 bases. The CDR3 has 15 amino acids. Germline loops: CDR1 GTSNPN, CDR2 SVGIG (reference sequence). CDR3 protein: CASARPGLLTDTQYF. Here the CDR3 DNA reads TGTGCCTCCGCCCGACCGGGACTCCTCACAGATACGCAGTATTTT.

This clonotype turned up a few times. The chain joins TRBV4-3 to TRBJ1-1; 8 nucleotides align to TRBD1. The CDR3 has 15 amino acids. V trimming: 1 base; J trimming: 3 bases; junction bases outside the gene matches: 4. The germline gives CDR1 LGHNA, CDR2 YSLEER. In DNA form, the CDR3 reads TGCGCCAGCAGCCAAGGAGGACAGGGCCACACTGAAGCTTTCTTT. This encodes CASSQGGQGHTEAFF.

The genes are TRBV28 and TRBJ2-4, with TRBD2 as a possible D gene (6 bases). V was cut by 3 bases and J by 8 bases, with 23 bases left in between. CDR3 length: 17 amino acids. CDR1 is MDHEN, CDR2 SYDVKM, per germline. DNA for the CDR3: TGTGCCAGCAGTTTGGGGATCTTTGTGGGTAGGAGGGACATTCAGTACTTC. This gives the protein CASSLGIFVGRRDIQYF.

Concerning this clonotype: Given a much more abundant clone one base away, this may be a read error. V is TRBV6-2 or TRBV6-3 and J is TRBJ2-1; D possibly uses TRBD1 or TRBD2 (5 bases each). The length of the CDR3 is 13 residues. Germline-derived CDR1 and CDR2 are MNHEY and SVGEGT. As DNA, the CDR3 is TGTGCCAACAGTTACTCGAGGGGTGGGGAGCAGTTCTTC. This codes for CANSYSRGGEQFF.

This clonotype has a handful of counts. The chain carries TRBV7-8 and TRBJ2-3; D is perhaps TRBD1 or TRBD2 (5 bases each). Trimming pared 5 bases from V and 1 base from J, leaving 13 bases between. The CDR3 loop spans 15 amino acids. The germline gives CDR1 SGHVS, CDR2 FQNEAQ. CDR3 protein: CASSPGSGRTDTQYF. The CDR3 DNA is TGTGCCAGCAGCCCAGGATCGGGGCGCACAGATACGCAGTATTTT. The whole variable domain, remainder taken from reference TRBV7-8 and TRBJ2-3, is GAGVSQSPRYKVAKRGQDVALRCDPISGHVSLFWYQQALGQGPEFLTYFQNEAQLDKSGLPSDRFFAERPEGSVSTLKIQRTQQEDSAVYLCASSPGSGRTDTQYFGPGTRLTVL.

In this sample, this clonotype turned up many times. The CDR3 region is CASSQGLGIGRYEQYF. The CDR3 DNA follows: TGTGCCAGCAGCCAAGGACTAGGGATAGGCCGCTACGAGCAGTACTTC. This chain joins TRBV3-1 and TRBJ2-7; a weak D match, TRBD2 (6 bases). Germline CDR1 is LGHDT and CDR2 is YNNKEL (reference sequence). V lost 1 base and J lost 3, with 16 bases in between. CDR3 size: 16 residues.

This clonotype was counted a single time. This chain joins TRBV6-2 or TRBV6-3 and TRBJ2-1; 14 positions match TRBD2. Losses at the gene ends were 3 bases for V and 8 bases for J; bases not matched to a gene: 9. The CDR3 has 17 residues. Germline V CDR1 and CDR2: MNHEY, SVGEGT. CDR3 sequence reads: CASSYRSGTSGSDEQFF. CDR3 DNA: TGTGCCAGCAGTTATCGGTCCGGGACTAGCGGGAGTGATGAGCAGTTCTTC.

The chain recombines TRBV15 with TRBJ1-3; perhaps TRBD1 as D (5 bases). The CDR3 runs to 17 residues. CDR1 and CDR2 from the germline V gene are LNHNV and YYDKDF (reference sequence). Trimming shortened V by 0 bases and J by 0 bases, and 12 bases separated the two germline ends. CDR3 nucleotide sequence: TGTGCCACCAGCAGAGATCAGGGAAGGGGCTCTGGAAACACCATATATTTT. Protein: CATSRDQGRGSGNTIYF.

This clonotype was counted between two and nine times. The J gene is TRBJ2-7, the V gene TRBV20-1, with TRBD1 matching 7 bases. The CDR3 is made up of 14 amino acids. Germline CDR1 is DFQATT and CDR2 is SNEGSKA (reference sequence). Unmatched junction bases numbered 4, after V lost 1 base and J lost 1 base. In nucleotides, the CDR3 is TGCAGTGCTAGAGCAGGGGGAGTGTCCTACGAGCAGTACTTC. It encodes CSARAGGVSYEQYF.

The chain's CDR3 is CASSYRSDLTDTQYF. The CDR3 DNA reads as TGTGCCAGCAGCTACAGGTCCGACCTCACAGATACGCAGTATTTT. The genes are TRBV6-5 and TRBJ2-3; TRBD1 is a possible D gene (5 bases). CDR3 length: 15 residues. CDR1 MNHEY and CDR2 SVGAGI come from the germline V gene. The V end was cut by 6 bases, the J end by 2 bases, with 15 bases between.

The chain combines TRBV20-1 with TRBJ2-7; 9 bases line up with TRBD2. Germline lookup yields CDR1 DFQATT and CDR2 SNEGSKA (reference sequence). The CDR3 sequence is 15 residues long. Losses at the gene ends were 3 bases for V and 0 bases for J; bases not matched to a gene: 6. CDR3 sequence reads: CSASGLAGISYEQYF. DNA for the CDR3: TGCAGTGCTAGTGGGCTAGCGGGAATCTCCTACGAGCAGTACTTC.

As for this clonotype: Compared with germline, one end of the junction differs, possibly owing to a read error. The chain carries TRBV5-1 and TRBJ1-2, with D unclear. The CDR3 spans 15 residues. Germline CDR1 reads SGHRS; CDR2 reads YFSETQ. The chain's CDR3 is CSSSLEAEPPNGYTF. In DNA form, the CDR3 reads TGCTCCAGCAGCTTGGAGGCCGAACCGCCCAATGGCTACACCTTC.

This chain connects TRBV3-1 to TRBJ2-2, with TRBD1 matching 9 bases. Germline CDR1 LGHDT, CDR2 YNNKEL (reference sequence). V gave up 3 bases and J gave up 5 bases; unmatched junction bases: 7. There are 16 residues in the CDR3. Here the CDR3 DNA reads TGTGCCAGCAGCCAGGCTCGGACAGGGGAAACCGGGGAGCTGTTTTTT. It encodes CASSQARTGETGELFF.

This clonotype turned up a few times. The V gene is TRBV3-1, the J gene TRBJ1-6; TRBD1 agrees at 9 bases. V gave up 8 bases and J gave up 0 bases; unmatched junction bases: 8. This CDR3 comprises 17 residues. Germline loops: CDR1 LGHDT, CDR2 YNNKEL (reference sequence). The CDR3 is CASQGTGQSSYNSPLHF. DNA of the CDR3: TGTGCCAGCCAAGGGACAGGGCAGAGCTCCTATAATTCACCCCTCCACTTT.

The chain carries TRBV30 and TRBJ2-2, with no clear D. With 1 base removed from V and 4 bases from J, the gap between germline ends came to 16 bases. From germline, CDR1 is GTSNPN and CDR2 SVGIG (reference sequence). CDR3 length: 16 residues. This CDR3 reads CAWSGEAGLSTGELFF. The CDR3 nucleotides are TGTGCCTGGAGTGGAGAGGCCGGGCTAAGCACCGGGGAGCTGTTTTTT. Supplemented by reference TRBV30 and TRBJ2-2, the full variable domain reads SQTIHQWPATLVQPVGSPLSLECTVEGTSNPNLYWYRQAAGRGLQLLFYSVGIGQISSEVPQNLSASRPQDRQFILSSKKLLLSDSGFYLCAWSGEAGLSTGELFFGEGSRLTVL.

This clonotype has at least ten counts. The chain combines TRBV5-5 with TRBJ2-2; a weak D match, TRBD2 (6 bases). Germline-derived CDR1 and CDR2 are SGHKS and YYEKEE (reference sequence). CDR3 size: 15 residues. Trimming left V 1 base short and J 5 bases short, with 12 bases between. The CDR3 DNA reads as TGTGCCAGCAGCTTGATCAGCGGGTGGACCGGGGAGCTGTTTTTT. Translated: CASSLISGWTGELFF.

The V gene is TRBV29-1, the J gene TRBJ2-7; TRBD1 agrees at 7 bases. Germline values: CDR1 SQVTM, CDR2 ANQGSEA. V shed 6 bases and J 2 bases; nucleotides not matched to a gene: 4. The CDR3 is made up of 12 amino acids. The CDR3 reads CSVSQGTYEQYF. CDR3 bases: TGCAGCGTGTCACAGGGGACCTACGAGCAGTACTTC.

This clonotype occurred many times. The CDR3 here is CASSQDLAGGTSYEQYF. The CDR3 DNA reads TGCGCCAGCAGCCAAGATCTGGCGGGAGGAACTTCCTACGAGCAGTACTTC. The rearrangement joins TRBV4-3 to TRBJ2-7, with TRBD2 identical over 8 bases. V shed 0 bases and J 1 base; nucleotides not matched to a gene: 8. Germline lookup yields CDR1 LGHNA and CDR2 YSLEER. There are 17 residues in the CDR3.

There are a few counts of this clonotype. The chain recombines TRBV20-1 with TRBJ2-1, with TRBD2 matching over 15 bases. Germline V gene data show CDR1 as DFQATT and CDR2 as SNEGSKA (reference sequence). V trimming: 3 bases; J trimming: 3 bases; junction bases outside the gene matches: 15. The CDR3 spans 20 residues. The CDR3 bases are TGCAGTGCTAGTCCATCCCCCGGGACTAGCGGGAGGAGGAGCTACAATGAGCAGTTCTTC. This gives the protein CSASPSPGTSGRRSYNEQFF.

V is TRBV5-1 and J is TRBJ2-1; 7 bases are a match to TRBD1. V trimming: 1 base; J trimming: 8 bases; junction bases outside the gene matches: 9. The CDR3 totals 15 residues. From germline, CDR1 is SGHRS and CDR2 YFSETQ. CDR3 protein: CASSLPGTEADEQFF. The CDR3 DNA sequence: TGCGCCAGCAGCTTGCCGGGGACAGAAGCCGATGAGCAGTTCTTC. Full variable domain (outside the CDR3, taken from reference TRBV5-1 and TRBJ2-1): KAGVTQTPRYLIKTRGQQVTLSCSPISGHRSVSWYQQTPGQGLQFLFEYFSETQRNKGNFPGRFSGRQFSNSRSEMNVSTLELGDSALYLCASSLPGTEADEQFFGPGTRLTVL.

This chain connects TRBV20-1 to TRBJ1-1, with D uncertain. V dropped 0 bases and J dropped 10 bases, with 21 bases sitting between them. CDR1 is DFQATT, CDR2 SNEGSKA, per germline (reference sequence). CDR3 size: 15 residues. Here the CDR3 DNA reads TGCAGTGCTAGAGATCTCAGAAGACCGACTACGGGAGCTTTCTTT. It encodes CSARDLRRPTTGAFF.

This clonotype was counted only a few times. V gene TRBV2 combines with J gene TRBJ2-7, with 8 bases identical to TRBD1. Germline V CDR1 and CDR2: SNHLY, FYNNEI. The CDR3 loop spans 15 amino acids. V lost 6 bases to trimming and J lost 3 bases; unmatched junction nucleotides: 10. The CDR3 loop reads CASRRSTGDIYEQYF. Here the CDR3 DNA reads TGTGCCAGCAGGCGATCGACAGGGGATATCTACGAGCAGTACTTC.

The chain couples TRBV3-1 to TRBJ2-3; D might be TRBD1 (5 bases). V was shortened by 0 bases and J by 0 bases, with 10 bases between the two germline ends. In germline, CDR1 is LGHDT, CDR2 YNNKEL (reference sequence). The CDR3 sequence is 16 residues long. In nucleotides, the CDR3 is TGTGCCAGCAGCCAAGATCAGGGCTCCAGCACAGATACGCAGTATTTT. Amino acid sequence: CASSQDQGSSTDTQYF.

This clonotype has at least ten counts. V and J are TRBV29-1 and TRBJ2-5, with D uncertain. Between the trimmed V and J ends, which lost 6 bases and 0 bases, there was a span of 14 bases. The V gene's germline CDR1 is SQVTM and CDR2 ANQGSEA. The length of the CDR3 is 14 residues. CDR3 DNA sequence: TGCAGCGTCACCCCGGTCCGGTACCAAGAGACCCAGTACTTC. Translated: CSVTPVRYQETQYF.

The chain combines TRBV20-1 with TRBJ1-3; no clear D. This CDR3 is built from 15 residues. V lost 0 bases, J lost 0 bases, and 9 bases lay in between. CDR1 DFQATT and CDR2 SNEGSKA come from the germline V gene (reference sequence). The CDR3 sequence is CSARDAGLSGNTIYF. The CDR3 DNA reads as TGCAGTGCTAGAGATGCGGGTCTCTCTGGAAACACCATATATTTT.

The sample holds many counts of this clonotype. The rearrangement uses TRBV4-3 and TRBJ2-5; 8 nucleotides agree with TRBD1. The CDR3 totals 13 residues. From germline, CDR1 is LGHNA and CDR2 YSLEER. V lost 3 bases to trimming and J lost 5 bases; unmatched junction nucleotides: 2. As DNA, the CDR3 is TGCGCCAGCAGCCACCGACAGGGGGAGACCCAGTACTTC. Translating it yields CASSHRQGETQYF.